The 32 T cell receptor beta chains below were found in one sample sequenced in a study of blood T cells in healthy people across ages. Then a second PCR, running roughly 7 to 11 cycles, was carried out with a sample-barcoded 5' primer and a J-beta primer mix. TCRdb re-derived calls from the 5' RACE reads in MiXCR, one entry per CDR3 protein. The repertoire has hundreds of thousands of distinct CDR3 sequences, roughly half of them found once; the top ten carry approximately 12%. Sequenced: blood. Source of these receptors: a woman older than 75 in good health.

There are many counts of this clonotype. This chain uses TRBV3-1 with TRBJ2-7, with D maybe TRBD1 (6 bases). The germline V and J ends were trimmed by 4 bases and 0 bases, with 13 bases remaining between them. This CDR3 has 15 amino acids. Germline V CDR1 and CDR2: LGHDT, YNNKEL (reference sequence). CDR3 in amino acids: CASSLGTLRSYEQYF. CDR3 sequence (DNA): TGTGCCAGCAGCCTGGGGACACTTCGCTCCTACGAGCAGTACTTC.

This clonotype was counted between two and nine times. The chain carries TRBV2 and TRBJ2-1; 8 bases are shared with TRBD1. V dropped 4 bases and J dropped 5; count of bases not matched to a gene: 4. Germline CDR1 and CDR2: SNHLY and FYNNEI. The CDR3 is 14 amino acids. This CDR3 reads CASSGQGADNEQFF. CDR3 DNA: TGTGCCAGCAGTGGTCAGGGGGCAGACAATGAGCAGTTCTTC.

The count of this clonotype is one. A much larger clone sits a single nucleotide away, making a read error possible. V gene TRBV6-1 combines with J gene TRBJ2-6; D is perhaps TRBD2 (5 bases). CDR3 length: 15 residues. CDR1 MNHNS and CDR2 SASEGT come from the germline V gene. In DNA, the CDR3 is TGTGCCAGCAATGAACGGGGCTCTGGGGCCAACGTCCTGACTTTC. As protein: CASNERGSGANVLTF.

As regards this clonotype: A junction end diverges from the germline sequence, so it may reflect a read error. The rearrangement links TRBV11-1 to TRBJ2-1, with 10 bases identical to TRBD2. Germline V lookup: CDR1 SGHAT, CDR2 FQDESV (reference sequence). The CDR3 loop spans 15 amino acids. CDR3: CAGSSELAGWNEQFF. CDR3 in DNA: TGTGCCGGCAGCTCCGAACTAGCGGGGTGGAATGAGCAGTTCTTC.

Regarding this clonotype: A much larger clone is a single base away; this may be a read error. This CDR3 reads CASSLWAGGLSATSKGDAQYF. The DNA for the CDR3 is TGTGCCAGCAGTTTATGGGCCGGGGGGTTATCGGCGACGTCAAAGGGAGATGCGCAGTATTTT. The rearrangement joins TRBV27 to TRBJ2-3; 7 positions agree with TRBD2. The CDR3 covers 21 residues. Germline CDR1 MNHEY, CDR2 SMNVEV (reference sequence).

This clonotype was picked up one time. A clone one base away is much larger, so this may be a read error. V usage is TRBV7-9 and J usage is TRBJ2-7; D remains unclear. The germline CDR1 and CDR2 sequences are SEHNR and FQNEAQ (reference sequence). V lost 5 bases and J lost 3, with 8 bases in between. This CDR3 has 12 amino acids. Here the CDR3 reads CASSQENYEQYF. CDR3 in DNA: TGTGCCAGCAGCCAAGAGAACTACGAGCAGTACTTC.

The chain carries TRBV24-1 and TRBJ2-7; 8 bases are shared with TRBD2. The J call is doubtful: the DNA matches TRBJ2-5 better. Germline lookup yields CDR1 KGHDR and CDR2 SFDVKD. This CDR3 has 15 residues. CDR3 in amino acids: CATSDSQRERQTQYF. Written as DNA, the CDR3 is TGTGCCACCAGTGATTCGCAGCGGGAGAGGCAGACCCAGTACTTC.

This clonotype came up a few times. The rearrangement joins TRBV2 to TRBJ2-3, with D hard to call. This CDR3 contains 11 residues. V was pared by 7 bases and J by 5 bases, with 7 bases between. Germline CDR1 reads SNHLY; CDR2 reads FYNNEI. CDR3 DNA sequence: TGTGCCAGCAAGCTGAAAGATACGCAGTATTTT. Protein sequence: CASKLKDTQYF.

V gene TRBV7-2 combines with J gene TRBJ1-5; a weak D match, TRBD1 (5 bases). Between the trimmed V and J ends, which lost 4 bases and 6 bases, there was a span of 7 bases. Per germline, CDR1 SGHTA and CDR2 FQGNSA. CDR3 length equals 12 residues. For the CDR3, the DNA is TGTGCCAGCAGCTCGGGGACTCAGCCCCAGCATTTT. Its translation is CASSSGTQPQHF.

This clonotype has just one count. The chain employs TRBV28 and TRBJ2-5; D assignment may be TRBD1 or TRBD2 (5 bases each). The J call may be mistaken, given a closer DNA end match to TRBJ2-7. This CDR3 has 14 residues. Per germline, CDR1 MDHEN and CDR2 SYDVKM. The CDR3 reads CASSLGGYLNEQYF. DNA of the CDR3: TGTGCCAGCAGTTTAGGGGGATACCTCAACGAGCAGTACTTC.

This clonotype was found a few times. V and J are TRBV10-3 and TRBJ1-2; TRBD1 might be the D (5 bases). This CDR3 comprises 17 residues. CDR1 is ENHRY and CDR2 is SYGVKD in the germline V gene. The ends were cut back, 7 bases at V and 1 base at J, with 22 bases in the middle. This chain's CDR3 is CAITGGRGTYRNYGYTF. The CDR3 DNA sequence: TGTGCCATCACTGGAGGGAGGGGCACGTACCGTAACTATGGCTACACCTTC.

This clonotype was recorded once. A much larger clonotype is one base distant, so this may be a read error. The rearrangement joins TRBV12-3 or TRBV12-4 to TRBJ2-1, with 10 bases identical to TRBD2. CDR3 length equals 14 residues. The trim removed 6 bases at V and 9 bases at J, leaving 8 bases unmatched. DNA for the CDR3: TGTGCCAGCAGCCCGGGACTAGCGCGACTTGAGCAGTTCTTC. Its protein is CASSPGLARLEQFF.

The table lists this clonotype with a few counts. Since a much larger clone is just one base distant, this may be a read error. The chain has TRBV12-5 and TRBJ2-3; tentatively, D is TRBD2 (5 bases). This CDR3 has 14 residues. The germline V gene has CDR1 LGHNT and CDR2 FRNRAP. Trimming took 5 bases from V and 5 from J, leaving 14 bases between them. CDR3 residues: CASGVDSPRDTQYF. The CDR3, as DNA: TGTGCTAGTGGTGTGGACTCACCCCGAGATACGCAGTATTTT.

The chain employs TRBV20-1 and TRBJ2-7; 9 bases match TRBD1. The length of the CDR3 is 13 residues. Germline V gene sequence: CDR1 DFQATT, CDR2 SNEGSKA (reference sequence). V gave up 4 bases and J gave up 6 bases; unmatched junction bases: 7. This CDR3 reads CSATPGQGIEQYF. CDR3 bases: TGCAGTGCTACCCCGGGACAGGGAATCGAGCAGTACTTC.

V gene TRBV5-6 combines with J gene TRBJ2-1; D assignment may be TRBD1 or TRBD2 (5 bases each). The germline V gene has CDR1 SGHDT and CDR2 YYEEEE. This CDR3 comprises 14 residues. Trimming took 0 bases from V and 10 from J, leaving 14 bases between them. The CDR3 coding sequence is TGTGCCAGCAGCTTGGCGGGGCTCCCAGACGAGCAGTTCTTC. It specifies CASSLAGLPDEQFF.

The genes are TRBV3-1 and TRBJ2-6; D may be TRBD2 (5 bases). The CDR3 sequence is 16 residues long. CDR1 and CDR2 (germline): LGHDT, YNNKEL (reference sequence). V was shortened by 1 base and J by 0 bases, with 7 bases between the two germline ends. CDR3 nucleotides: TGTGCCAGCAGCCAAGCAGGAGGCTCTGGGGCCAACGTCCTGACTTTC. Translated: CASSQAGGSGANVLTF.

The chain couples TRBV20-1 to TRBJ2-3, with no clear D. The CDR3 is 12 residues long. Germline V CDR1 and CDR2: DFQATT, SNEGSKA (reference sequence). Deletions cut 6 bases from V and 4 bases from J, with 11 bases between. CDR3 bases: TGCAGTGCCCGCCCTCGGGCAGATACGCAGTATTTT. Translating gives CSARPRADTQYF.

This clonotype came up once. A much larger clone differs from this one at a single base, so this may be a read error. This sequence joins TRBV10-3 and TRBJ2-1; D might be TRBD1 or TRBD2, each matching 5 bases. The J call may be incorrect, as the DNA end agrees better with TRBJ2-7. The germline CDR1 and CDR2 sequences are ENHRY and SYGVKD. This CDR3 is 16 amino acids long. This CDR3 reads CAIRTIEQGTYNEQYF. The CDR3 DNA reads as TGTGCCATCAGGACTATAGAGCAGGGAACCTACAATGAGCAGTACTTC.

The CDR3 loop is CATLLAGGGTDTQYF. CDR3 coding DNA: TGTGCCACGCTATTAGCGGGGGGTGGCACAGATACGCAGTATTTT. The V and J genes are TRBV10-3 and TRBJ2-3; 10 nucleotides line up with TRBD2. This CDR3 has 15 amino acids. J lost 1 base, V lost 10 bases, and 8 bases had no gene match. The V gene's germline CDR1 is ENHRY and CDR2 SYGVKD.

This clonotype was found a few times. The CDR3 is CASSLGDRAHTEAFF. For the CDR3, the DNA is TGCGCCAGCAGCTTGGGGGACAGGGCGCACACTGAAGCTTTCTTT. The chain recombines TRBV5-1 with TRBJ1-1, with TRBD1 matching over 9 bases. The CDR3 has 15 amino acids. Germline V gene sequence: CDR1 SGHRS, CDR2 YFSETQ. J gave up 3 bases and V 0 bases, and 3 bases lay outside the gene matches.

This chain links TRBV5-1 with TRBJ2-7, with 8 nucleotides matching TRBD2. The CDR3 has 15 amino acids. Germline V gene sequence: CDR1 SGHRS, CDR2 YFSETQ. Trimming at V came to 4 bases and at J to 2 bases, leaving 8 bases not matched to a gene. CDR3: CASSIGRAGAYEQYF. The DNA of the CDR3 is TGCGCCAGCAGCATTGGACGAGCGGGGGCCTACGAGCAGTACTTC.

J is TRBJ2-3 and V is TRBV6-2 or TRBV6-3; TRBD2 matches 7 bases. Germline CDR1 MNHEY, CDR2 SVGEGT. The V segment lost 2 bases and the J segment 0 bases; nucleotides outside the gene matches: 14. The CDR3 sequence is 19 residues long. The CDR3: CASSYRRGQWRESTDTQYF. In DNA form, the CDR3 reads TGTGCCAGCAGTTACCGGCGGGGCCAGTGGCGGGAGAGCACAGATACGCAGTATTTT.

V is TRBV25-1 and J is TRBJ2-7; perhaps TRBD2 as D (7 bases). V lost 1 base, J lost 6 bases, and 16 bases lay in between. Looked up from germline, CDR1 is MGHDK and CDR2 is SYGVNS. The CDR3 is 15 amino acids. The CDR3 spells CASSESGGQDTEQYF. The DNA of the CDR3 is TGTGCCAGCAGTGAATCGGGGGGACAAGATACCGAGCAGTACTTC.

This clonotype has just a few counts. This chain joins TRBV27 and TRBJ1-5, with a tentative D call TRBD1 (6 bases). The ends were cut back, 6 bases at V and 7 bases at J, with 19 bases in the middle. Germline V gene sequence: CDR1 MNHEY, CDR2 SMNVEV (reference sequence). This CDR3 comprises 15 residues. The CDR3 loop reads CASSTNGGGGQPQHF. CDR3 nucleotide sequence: TGTGCCAGCAGCACAAACGGGGGCGGGGGGCAGCCCCAGCATTTT.

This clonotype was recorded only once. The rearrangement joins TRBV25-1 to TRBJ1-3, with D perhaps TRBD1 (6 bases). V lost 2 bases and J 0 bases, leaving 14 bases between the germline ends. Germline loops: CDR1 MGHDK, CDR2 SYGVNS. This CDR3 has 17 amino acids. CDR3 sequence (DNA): TGTGCCAGCAGTGAAGTAATGGGGGGCAGCTCTGGAAACACCATATATTTT. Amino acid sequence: CASSEVMGGSSGNTIYF.

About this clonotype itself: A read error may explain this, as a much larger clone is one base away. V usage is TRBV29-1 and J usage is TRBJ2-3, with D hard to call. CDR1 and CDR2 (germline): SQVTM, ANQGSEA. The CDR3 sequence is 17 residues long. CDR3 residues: CGSNGRAIRATTDTQYF. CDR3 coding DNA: TGCGGATCTAATGGACGGGCGATCCGGGCGACCACAGATACGCAGTATTTT.

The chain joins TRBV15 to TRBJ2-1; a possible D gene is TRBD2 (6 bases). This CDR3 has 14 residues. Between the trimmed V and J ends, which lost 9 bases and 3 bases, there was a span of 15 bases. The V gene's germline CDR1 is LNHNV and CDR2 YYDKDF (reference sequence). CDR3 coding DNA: TGTGCCACGGGTACTAGCTCTATCTACAATGAGCAGTTCTTC. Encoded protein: CATGTSSIYNEQFF. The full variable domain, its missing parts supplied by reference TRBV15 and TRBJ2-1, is DAMVIQNPRYQVTQFGKPVTLSCSQTLNHNVMYWYQQKSSQAPKLLFHYYDKDFNNEADTPDNFQSRRPNTSFCFLDIRSPGLGDTAMYLCATGTSSIYNEQFFGPGTRLTVL.

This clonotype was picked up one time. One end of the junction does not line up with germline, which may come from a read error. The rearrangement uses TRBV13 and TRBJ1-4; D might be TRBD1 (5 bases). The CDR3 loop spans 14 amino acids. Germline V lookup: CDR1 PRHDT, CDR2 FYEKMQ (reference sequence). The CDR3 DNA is TGTGCCAGCAGCTTGGGGCAGACAAATGGAAAACTGTTTTTT. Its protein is CASSLGQTNGKLFF. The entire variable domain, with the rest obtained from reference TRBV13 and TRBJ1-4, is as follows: AAGVIQSPRHLIKEKRETATLKCYPIPRHDTVYWYQQGPGQDPQFLISFYEKMQSDKGSIPDRFSAQQFSDYHSELNMSSLELGDSALYFCASSLGQTNGKLFFGSGTQLSVL.

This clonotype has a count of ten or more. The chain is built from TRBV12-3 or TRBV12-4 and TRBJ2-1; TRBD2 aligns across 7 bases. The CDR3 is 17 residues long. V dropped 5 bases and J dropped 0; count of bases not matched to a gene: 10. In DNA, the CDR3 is TGTGCCAGCAGTGGGCCCGGGACTAAAGGCTCCTACAATGAGCAGTTCTTC. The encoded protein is CASSGPGTKGSYNEQFF.

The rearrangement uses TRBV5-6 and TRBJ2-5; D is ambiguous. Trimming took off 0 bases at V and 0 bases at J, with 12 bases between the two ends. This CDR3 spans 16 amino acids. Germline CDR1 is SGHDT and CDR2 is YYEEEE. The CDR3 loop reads CASSLVGVLNQETQYF. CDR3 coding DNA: TGTGCCAGCAGCTTGGTTGGGGTGTTAAACCAAGAGACCCAGTACTTC.

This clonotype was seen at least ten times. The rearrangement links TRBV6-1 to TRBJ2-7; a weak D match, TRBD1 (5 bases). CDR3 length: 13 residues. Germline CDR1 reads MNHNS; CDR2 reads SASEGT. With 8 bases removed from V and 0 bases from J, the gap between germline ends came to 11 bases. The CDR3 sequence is CASQGTSSYEQYF. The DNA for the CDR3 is TGTGCCAGCCAGGGAACGAGCTCCTACGAGCAGTACTTC.

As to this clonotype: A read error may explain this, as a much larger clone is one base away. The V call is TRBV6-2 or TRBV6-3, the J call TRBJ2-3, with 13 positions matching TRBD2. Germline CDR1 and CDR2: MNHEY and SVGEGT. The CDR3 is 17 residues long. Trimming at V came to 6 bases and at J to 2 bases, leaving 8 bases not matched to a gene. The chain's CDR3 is CASRYRTSGSPTDTQYF. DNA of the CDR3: TGTGCCAGCAGATACCGGACTAGCGGGAGCCCCACAGATACGCAGTATTTT.